A single sample gave rise to the 6 T cell receptor beta chains below, sequenced in a study of blood T cell repertoires in COVID-19. Sequencing was performed with immunoSEQ multiplex PCR; in TCRdb, only in-frame clones are kept and a portion is missing. This sample yields tens of thousands of clones, of which about 80% are seen a single time; approximately 52% belongs to the top ten. Sequenced input: peripheral blood. The receptors derive from an elderly woman with acute or convalescent COVID-19.

The chain carries TRBV4-3 and TRBJ2-5; TRBD2 agrees at 7 bases. This CDR3 contains 17 residues. The V gene end was trimmed by 0 bases and the J gene end by 5 bases; junction bases not matched to a gene: 12. Germline V lookup: CDR1 LGHNA, CDR2 YSLEER. This CDR3 is CASSQEGPRGGSETQYF. For the CDR3, the DNA is TGCGCCAGCAGCCAAGAGGGGCCGCGGGGCGGGAGTGAGACCCAGTACTTC.

The rearrangement links TRBV29-1 to TRBJ2-5, with TRBD1 matching 7 bases. V was pared by 3 bases and J by 4 bases, with 11 bases of the junction left unmatched. From germline, CDR1 is SQVTM and CDR2 ANQGSEA. The CDR3 extends over 15 amino acids. The CDR3 DNA follows: TGCAGCGTTGATTTAAGAGGGGGCAGGGCAGAGACCCAGTACTTC. It encodes CSVDLRGGRAETQYF.

This rearrangement joins TRBV6-5 to TRBJ1-1; the D gene is possibly TRBD1 (5 bases). Trimming removed 5 bases from V and 3 bases from J, with 10 bases in between. The CDR3 loop spans 13 amino acids. Per the germline V gene, CDR1 is MNHEY and CDR2 is SVGAGI. The CDR3 spells CASSHRKDTEAFF. The CDR3 DNA is TGTGCCAGCAGTCACAGGAAAGACACTGAAGCTTTCTTT.

The count of this clone is one. The chain employs TRBV11-2 and TRBJ2-5; 9 bases align to TRBD2. This CDR3 has 17 residues. Unmatched junction bases numbered 11, after V lost 1 base and J lost 5 bases. Per the germline V gene, CDR1 is SGHAT and CDR2 is FQNNGV. The CDR3 sequence: CASSLGGVAGVGETQYF. In nucleotides, the CDR3 is TGTGCCAGCAGCTTAGGAGGGGTAGCGGGAGTCGGGGAGACCCAGTACTTC.

This clone has just a few counts. The chain carries TRBV20-1 and TRBJ2-3; the match to TRBD2 covers 9 bases. V lost 3 bases to trimming and J lost 5 bases; unmatched junction nucleotides: 3. The germline V gene has CDR1 DFQATT and CDR2 SNEGSKA (reference sequence). The CDR3 contains 13 residues. CDR3 DNA sequence: TGCAGTGCTAGTAGCGGGAGCGTAGATACGCAGTATTTT. It translates to CSASSGSVDTQYF.

V and J are TRBV6-5 and TRBJ1-2; TRBD1 matches at 9 bases. CDR1 MNHEY and CDR2 SVGAGI come from the germline V gene. After removal of 4 bases from V and 3 bases from J, the junction contained 6 bases not matched to a gene. The CDR3 sequence is 15 residues long. The CDR3 region is CASSSPRQGDYGYTF. DNA for the CDR3: TGTGCCAGCAGTTCACCGAGACAGGGGGACTATGGCTACACCTTC.